This T cell receptor beta chain was sequenced in a study of technical replicates of blood from a handful of donors. TCRdb's copy holds only in-frame clones and misses some; the assay was immunoSEQ multiplex PCR. The data contain 67,000 or so clones, approximately 92% of them singletons. Trimming took 4 bases from V and 4 from J; bases not matched to a gene: 10. CDR3 length equals 16 residues. The germline V gene encodes CDR1 MNHEY and CDR2 SVGAGI. The sequence was obtained from a human donor in good health. This chain connects TRBV6-5 to TRBJ1-1; 9 bases are shared with TRBD1. Sequencing was performed on T cells isolated from PBMCs. Here the CDR3 DNA reads TGTGCCAGCAGTTGGGACAGGGTTGTCGGGGCCACTGAAGCTTTCTTT. Residues: CASSWDRVVGATEAFF.